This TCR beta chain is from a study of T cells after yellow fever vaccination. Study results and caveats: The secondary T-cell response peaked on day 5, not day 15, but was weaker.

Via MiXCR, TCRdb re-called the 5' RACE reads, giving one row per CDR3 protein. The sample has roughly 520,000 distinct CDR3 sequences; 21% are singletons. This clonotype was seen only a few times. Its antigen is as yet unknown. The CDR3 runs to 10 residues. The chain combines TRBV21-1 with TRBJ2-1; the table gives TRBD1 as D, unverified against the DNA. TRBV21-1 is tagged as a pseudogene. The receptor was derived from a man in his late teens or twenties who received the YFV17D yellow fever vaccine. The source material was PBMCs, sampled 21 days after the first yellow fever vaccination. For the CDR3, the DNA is TGTGCCAACCCGGGGAATGAGCAGTTCTTC. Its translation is CANPGNEQFF.